This T cell receptor beta chain was captured by sequencing in a study of cytomegalovirus exposure and HLA in healthy donors. Researchers ran the PCR with 60 Vbeta and 13 Jbeta primers. Profiled with immunoSEQ multiplex PCR; TCRdb holds only in-frame clones, not every one. The table includes about 120,000 clones, roughly 8.6% detected once. V trimming: 6 bases; J trimming: 3 bases; junction bases outside the gene matches: 4. The CDR3 runs 13 residues. The V gene's germline CDR1 is SNHLY and CDR2 FYNNEI. Points on this clone: No antigen is known for it.

Study results and limitations: Later analysis demonstrated an association between a missense DCLRE1C variant and TCR beta V- and J-gene trimming.

Specimen: PBMCs. The chain couples TRBV2 to TRBJ1-1; the match to TRBD1 covers 7 bases. This TCR derives from a woman in her thirties or forties in good health and CMV-seropositive. The CDR3 sequence: CASSQTGYTEAFF. CDR3 sequence (DNA): TGTGCCAGCAGCCAGACAGGGTACACTGAAGCTTTCTTT.